The 30 T cell receptor beta chains given below trace back to one sample, sequenced in a study of blood T cell repertoires in COVID-19. This table comes from immunoSEQ multiplex PCR, and its TCRdb copy is limited to in-frame clones, with some not included. This sample has some 180,000 clones; 79% occur once, and the top ten carry roughly 19%. Sequences were obtained from PBMCs or T cells enriched from blood (not recorded which). Receptors originate from a woman in her sixties or seventies in a cohort exposed to, infected with or recovered from COVID-19 (not recorded which).

This chain links TRBV3-1 (or the pseudogene TRBV3-2) with TRBJ2-7; D gene uncertain. The CDR3 totals 14 residues. Trimming took off 2 bases at V and 1 base at J, with 9 bases between the two ends. Germline-derived CDR1 and CDR2 are LGHDT and YNNKEL (reference sequence). CDR3 coding DNA: TGTGCCAGCAGCCAACTCGGGTCTTCCTACGAGCAGTACTTC. Translating gives CASSQLGSSYEQYF.

The genes are TRBV28 and TRBJ2-7, with 13 bases identical to TRBD2. Germline CDR1 MDHEN, CDR2 SYDVKM. V trimming: 6 bases; J trimming: 7 bases; junction bases outside the gene matches: 9. The CDR3 is made up of 15 amino acids. The CDR3 sequence is CASSNGLAGVWEQYF. CDR3 nucleotides: TGTGCCAGCAGCAACGGACTAGCGGGAGTATGGGAGCAGTACTTC.

This clone is a singleton in its sample. The chain is built from TRBV28 and TRBJ1-2, with D possibly TRBD1 on 6 matching bases. V was cut by 6 bases and J by 4 bases, with 12 bases left in between. The CDR3 totals 13 residues. CDR1 is MDHEN, CDR2 SYDVKM, per germline. The CDR3 DNA sequence: TGTGCCAGCAGAGACTCGACAGGCTATGGCTACACCTTC. It yields the protein CASRDSTGYGYTF.

The chain has TRBV7-9 and TRBJ1-6; no clear D gene. This CDR3 is built from 15 residues. Looked up from germline, CDR1 is SEHNR and CDR2 is FQNEAQ (reference sequence). Trimming cost V 2 bases and J 7 bases, with 12 bases left between them. DNA of the CDR3: TGTGCCAGCAGCTTAATTGCAGGCCCCAATTCACCCCTCCACTTT. It codes for CASSLIAGPNSPLHF.

The chain joins TRBV18 to TRBJ2-5, with a tentative D call TRBD1 (5 bases). Trimming left V 0 bases short and J 4 bases short, with 15 bases between. Germline assignment: CDR1 KGHSH and CDR2 LQKENI. This CDR3 region has 16 residues. In nucleotides, the CDR3 is TGTGCCAGCTCACCACCGAGACAGAGGAGAGGAGAGACCCAGTACTTC. Its translation is CASSPPRQRRGETQYF.

This chain joins TRBV25-1 and TRBJ1-2; 7 positions match TRBD1. With 8 bases clipped from V and 6 bases from J, the junction kept 24 bases outside the gene matches. The germline V gene has CDR1 MGHDK and CDR2 SYGVNS. This CDR3 region has 18 residues. As DNA, the CDR3 is TGTGCCAGCTTTTTCCCTCCGCCGGGACAGCCCACTGAGGATGGCTACACCTTC. It encodes CASFFPPPGQPTEDGYTF.

The rearrangement joins TRBV7-3 to TRBJ2-1, with 9 bases matching TRBD2. V was clipped by 3 bases and J by 9 bases; unmatched bases: 6. The CDR3 loop spans 14 amino acids. Germline CDR1 and CDR2: SGHTA and FQGTGA. The CDR3 spells CASSFSGSGGEQFF. The CDR3 coding sequence is TGTGCCAGCAGCTTTAGCGGGAGTGGGGGTGAGCAGTTCTTC.

V is TRBV5-4 and J is TRBJ2-1; D might be TRBD2 (5 bases). Germline V gene sequence: CDR1 SGHNT, CDR2 YYREEE (reference sequence). This CDR3 has 15 residues. The germline V and J ends were trimmed by 3 bases and 6 bases, with 16 bases remaining between them. The CDR3 is CASSSSPGWANEQFF. In DNA form, the CDR3 reads TGTGCCAGCAGCTCATCCCCGGGGTGGGCCAATGAGCAGTTCTTC.

As for this clone: Other DNA variants within this sample encode the same CDR3. The chain joins TRBV28 to TRBJ1-2; D not certain. Between the trimmed V and J ends, which lost 6 bases and 2 bases, there was a span of 10 bases. The CDR3 covers 13 residues. The germline V gene encodes CDR1 MDHEN and CDR2 SYDVKM. The CDR3 nucleotides read TGTGCCAGCAGCCCGACTGTAAACTATGGCTACACCTTC. As protein: CASSPTVNYGYTF.

The chain carries TRBV5-1 and TRBJ2-5; D is perhaps TRBD2 (6 bases). This CDR3 region has 12 residues. Trimming left V 4 bases short and J 5 bases short, with 9 bases between. Germline values: CDR1 SGHRS, CDR2 YFSETQ. CDR3 DNA sequence: TGCGCCAGCAGCCTACGGGGGGAGACCCAGTACTTC. Encoded protein: CASSLRGETQYF.

The chain employs TRBV5-1 and TRBJ2-3; D is undetermined. CDR3 length equals 14 residues. V shed 2 bases and J shed 2 bases, with 9 bases lying between them. The V gene's germline CDR1 is SGHRS and CDR2 YFSETQ. The chain's CDR3 is CASSLLTNTDTQYF. CDR3 sequence (DNA): TGCGCCAGCAGCTTACTCACCAACACAGATACGCAGTATTTT. The full variable domain, its missing parts supplied by reference TRBV5-1 and TRBJ2-3, is KAGVTQTPRYLIKTRGQQVTLSCSPISGHRSVSWYQQTPGQGLQFLFEYFSETQRNKGNFPGRFSGRQFSNSRSEMNVSTLELGDSALYLCASSLLTNTDTQYFGPGTRLTVL.

This clone was counted only a few times. V gene TRBV28 combines with J gene TRBJ2-7, with 9 bases aligning to TRBD2. Germline CDR1 MDHEN, CDR2 SYDVKM. The CDR3 has 13 residues. Germline trimming cut 3 bases from V and 5 bases from J; bases unmatched to any gene: 2. Here the CDR3 reads CASSLPSGNEQYF. The CDR3 nucleotides read TGTGCCAGCAGTTTGCCTAGCGGGAACGAGCAGTACTTC. Full variable domain (missing parts from reference TRBV28 and TRBJ2-7): DVKVTQSSRYLVKRTGEKVFLECVQDMDHENMFWYRQDPGLGLRLIYFSYDVKMKEKGDIPEGYSVSREKKERFSLILESASTNQTSMYLCASSLPSGNEQYFGPGTRLTVT.

The chain combines TRBV27 with TRBJ1-1; possible D gene TRBD1, 6 bases. Germline CDR1 and CDR2: MNHEY and SMNVEV (reference sequence). V dropped 3 bases and J dropped 4 bases, with 15 bases sitting between them. This CDR3 has 15 residues. DNA of the CDR3: TGTGCCAGCAGTTTTCGACTGGGGGCCAGCACTGAAGCTTTCTTT. Its translation: CASSFRLGASTEAFF.

This clone was recorded only once. The CDR3 protein is CASEGEVGTEAFF. CDR3 coding DNA: TGTGCCAGCGAAGGGGAAGTGGGCACTGAAGCTTTCTTT. The chain is built from TRBV2 and TRBJ1-1, with a tentative D call TRBD1 (5 bases). The CDR3 loop spans 13 amino acids. Trimming pared 8 bases from V and 4 bases from J, leaving 14 bases between. Germline CDR1 is SNHLY and CDR2 is FYNNEI.

The chain uses TRBV6-5 and TRBJ2-1, with 7 bases fitting TRBD1. Germline CDR1 reads MNHEY; CDR2 reads SVGAGI. The CDR3 has 14 amino acids. After removal of 5 bases from V and 6 bases from J, the junction contained 7 bases not matched to a gene. CDR3 DNA: TGTGCCAGCAGTAGCCGGACAGGAATCAATGAGCAGTTCTTC. It specifies CASSSRTGINEQFF.

The V and J genes are TRBV23-1 and TRBJ2-5, with D perhaps TRBD2 (7 bases). TRBV23-1 falls under the ORF class, with uncertain function. The CDR3 totals 16 residues. Trimming removed 8 bases from V and 1 base from J, with 20 bases in between. CDR3 DNA sequence: TGCGCCAGCGCCGGAGGGGTAGGGGGGGTCCAAGAGACCCAGTACTTC. This codes for CASAGGVGGVQETQYF.

V gene TRBV9 combines with J gene TRBJ1-1; D remains ambiguous. Per germline, CDR1 SGDLS and CDR2 YYNGEE. The CDR3 is made up of 19 amino acids. The V gene lost 0 bases and the J gene lost 1 base, with 22 bases spanning the gap. In DNA, the CDR3 is TGTGCCAGCAGCGTAGGTAGATGGGTTTTTGGGCCCCCGAACACTGAAGCTTTCTTT. Translating gives CASSVGRWVFGPPNTEAFF.

Here the CDR3 reads CASSQTANGGYGYTF. DNA for the CDR3: TGCGCCAGCAGCCAAACCGCAAACGGAGGCTATGGCTACACCTTC. This rearrangement joins TRBV4-1 to TRBJ1-2; D remains unclear. This CDR3 region has 15 residues. Germline CDR1 is MGHRA and CDR2 is YSYEKL. Trimming removed 2 bases at V and 4 bases at J, with 14 bases between.

This clone was seen a few times. The J gene is TRBJ2-5, the V gene TRBV29-1; 7 nucleotides line up with TRBD2. The CDR3 runs to 14 residues. V was clipped by 5 bases and J by 1 base; unmatched bases: 7. The V gene's germline CDR1 is SQVTM and CDR2 ANQGSEA. The CDR3 DNA reads as TGCAGCGTTAAATGGACTAGGACCCAAGAGACCCAGTACTTC. Translated, it gives CSVKWTRTQETQYF.

The chain employs TRBV7-2 and TRBJ2-2; possibly TRBD2 for D (6 bases). V was clipped by 4 bases and J by 8 bases, with 14 bases between them. CDR1 SGHTA and CDR2 FQGNSA come from the germline V gene. The CDR3 loop spans 14 amino acids. The CDR3 loop reads CASSSRTGGGELFF. The CDR3 bases are TGTGCCAGCAGCTCCCGGACTGGAGGGGGGGAGCTGTTTTTT.

The count of this clone is one. The chain combines TRBV19 with TRBJ2-1; 11 bases line up with TRBD1. Germline-derived CDR1 and CDR2 are LNHDA and SQIVND (reference sequence). The CDR3 extends over 15 amino acids. Unmatched junction bases numbered 7, after V lost 6 bases and J lost 6 bases. In DNA form, the CDR3 reads TGTGCCAGTAGCATACGCGGGACAGGGGGCAATGAGCAGTTCTTC. This sequence encodes CASSIRGTGGNEQFF.

This rearrangement joins TRBV30 to TRBJ2-5; perhaps TRBD2 as D (6 bases). This CDR3 has 14 residues. V lost 2 bases, J lost 5 bases, and 15 bases lay in between. Germline V lookup: CDR1 GTSNPN, CDR2 SVGIG (reference sequence). The CDR3 loop is CAWSWRLGAETQYF. CDR3 coding DNA: TGTGCCTGGAGTTGGAGACTAGGGGCGGAGACCCAGTACTTC. Looking up the rest from reference TRBV30 and TRBJ2-5 gives the full variable domain: SQTIHQWPATLVQPVGSPLSLECTVEGTSNPNLYWYRQAAGRGLQLLFYSVGIGQISSEVPQNLSASRPQDRQFILSSKKLLLSDSGFYLCAWSWRLGAETQYFGPGTRLLVL.

In its sample, this clone was seen a few times. The rearrangement joins TRBV5-4 to TRBJ1-1; a possible D gene is TRBD1 (5 bases). The V gene's germline CDR1 is SGHNT and CDR2 YYREEE (reference sequence). The CDR3 sequence is 15 residues long. The V end was cut by 3 bases, the J end by 0 bases, with 12 bases between. The CDR3 spells CASSSGGTMNTEAFF. CDR3 DNA sequence: TGTGCCAGCAGCTCGGGGGGGACCATGAACACTGAAGCTTTCTTT.

The rearrangement uses TRBV7-8 and TRBJ2-3, with 7 positions matching TRBD2. The CDR3 sequence is 15 residues long. The germline gives CDR1 SGHVS, CDR2 FQNEAQ. With V trimmed by 1 base and J by 2 bases, 3 bases remained unmatched. The DNA for the CDR3 is TGTGCCAGCAGCTTAGACGGGAGGTTCACAGATACGCAGTATTTT. This translates into CASSLDGRFTDTQYF.

The gene calls are TRBV10-3 and TRBJ2-7; 9 nucleotides agree with TRBD2. There are 18 residues in the CDR3. The germline V gene encodes CDR1 ENHRY and CDR2 SYGVKD. Losses at the gene ends were 6 bases for V and 3 bases for J; bases not matched to a gene: 18. CDR3 bases: TGTGCCATCAGCCCAGGACTAGCGTCAACCCCGGCCCTCTACGAGCAGTACTTC. The encoded protein is CAISPGLASTPALYEQYF.

This clone is a singleton in its sample. This chain links TRBV16 with TRBJ2-1, with TRBD2 matching over 9 bases. Trimming removed 0 bases from V and 4 bases from J; junction bases left unmatched: 1. CDR3 length equals 15 residues. Per the germline V gene, CDR1 is KGHSY and CDR2 is FQNENV. CDR3 sequence reads: CASSQSTSGYNEQFF. The CDR3 DNA sequence: TGTGCCAGCAGCCAATCTACTAGCGGGTACAATGAGCAGTTCTTC. The whole variable domain, filled in from reference TRBV16 and TRBJ2-1, reads GEEVAQTPKHLVRGEGQKAKLYCAPIKGHSYVFWYQQVLKNEFKFLISFQNENVFDETGMPKERFSAKCLPNSPCSLEIQATKLEDSAVYFCASSQSTSGYNEQFFGPGTRLTVL.

This clone has only one observation. V and J are TRBV2 and TRBJ2-1; no definite D call. Germline assignment: CDR1 SNHLY and CDR2 FYNNEI. The CDR3 is 15 amino acids. The V end lost 1 base, the J end lost 9 bases, and 16 bases lay between the germline ends. CDR3 sequence: CASSEGSLGTGEQFF. The DNA for the CDR3 is TGTGCCAGCAGTGAAGGATCCCTAGGAACGGGTGAGCAGTTCTTC.

This clone was detected a few times. Written as DNA, the CDR3 is TGTGCCAGCACCGTCAGGGGTGTATCCTACGAGCAGTACTTC. Translated, it gives CASTVRGVSYEQYF. The rearrangement uses TRBV28 and TRBJ2-7; maybe TRBD1 (6 bases). CDR1 MDHEN and CDR2 SYDVKM come from the germline V gene. Trimming took off 7 bases at V and 1 base at J, with 14 bases between the two ends. The CDR3 extends over 14 amino acids.

CDR3: CASSYSSQKLYGYTF. CDR3 in DNA: TGTGCCAGCAGTTACTCATCCCAGAAACTATATGGCTACACCTTC. V gene TRBV6-6 combines with J gene TRBJ1-2; D ambiguous. There are 15 residues in the CDR3. Germline CDR1 reads MNHNY; CDR2 reads SVGAGI (reference sequence). Trimming shortened V by 0 bases and J by 5 bases, and 13 bases separated the two germline ends.

The gene calls are TRBV5-6 and TRBJ2-7; D gene ambiguous. CDR3 size: 14 residues. Germline values: CDR1 SGHDT, CDR2 YYEEEE. Trimming shortened V by 3 bases and J by 3 bases, and 13 bases separated the two germline ends. In DNA form, the CDR3 reads TGTGCCAGCAGCTCTAGGATTGGATACTACGAGCAGTACTTC. It is translated as CASSSRIGYYEQYF.